The entry below describes one T cell receptor (beta chain). As yet, its antigen is unknown. The time point denotes: newly diagnosed GD, antithyroid drugs for less than 3 months. Isolated PBMC RNA provided the starting material for the TCR library. The CDR3 contains 15 residues. Germline V gene sequence: CDR1 SGHTA, CDR2 FQGNSA. V was pared by 1 base and J by 5 bases, with 14 bases between. This sample is part of a study of regulatory T cells in long-lasting Graves disease. For TCR beta, libraries came from iRepertoire HTBI primers and Arm-PCR of CDR3 regions. TCRdb reanalysed the multiplex PCR reads using MiXCR and keeps one entry per CDR3 protein. The profile covers about 470,000 distinct CDR3 sequences, with 15% to 20% appearing a single time and less than 15% taken by the ten largest. Overall study findings and caveats: Persistent patients had more shared public clonotypes (around 2,500) than new patients (about 1,000). With persistent disease, TRBV28, TRBJ1-2 and TRBJ2-5 were the favored segments.

These same records also appear under a second study, on T cells in Graves' hyperthyroidism and ophthalmopathy. From that paper: The study defined stable Graves' hyperthyroidism as no ophthalmopathy progression within 18 months. Exclusion of a patient resulted from uncontrolled infection, other autoimmune disease, pregnancy or lactation.

Sequencing was performed on peripheral blood mononuclear cells (PBMCs), taken at new diagnosis, from a patient treated with antithyroid drugs. The V gene is TRBV7-2, the J gene TRBJ1-2; tentatively, D is TRBD1 (6 bases). The origin of this receptor is a middle-aged man with Graves disease. This CDR3 is CASSLGGGARYGYTF. CDR3 nucleotide sequence: TGTGCCAGCAGCTTAGGAGGGGGGGCGCGGTATGGCTACACCTTC.